These 14 T cell receptor beta chains were all obtained from the same sample, sequenced in a study of CXCR3-negative and CXCR3-positive naive CD8 T cells. Findings and limits, study-wide: When CXCR3-positive naive cells were set against CXCR3-negative naive cells, the former had more hydrophobic TRB CDR3s.

Their antigens remain unidentified. The libraries of TRB cDNA were constructed through 5' RACE using UMI labels. TCRdb re-called the 5' RACE reads and gives one entry per CDR3 protein, without DNA. This sample's table has about 110,000 distinct CDR3 sequences. Sample: naive CXCR3+ CD8+ T cells from blood. Subset described: CD45RO-CCR7+CD27+CD95- naive CD8+ T cells expressing CXCR3 (TNR3+). Every receptor here comes from a human donor in good health. Some clones in this sample may be carry-over from other donors' samples.

The V gene is TRBV29-1, the J gene TRBJ2-7; TCRdb designates TRBD1, a call that cannot be tested without DNA. The germline V gene has CDR1 SQVTM and CDR2 ANQGSEA. The CDR3 loop spans 13 amino acids. The chain's CDR3 is CSVAEGETYEQYF.

The chain uses TRBV29-1 and TRBJ1-3. The germline gives CDR1 SQVTM, CDR2 ANQGSEA. CDR3 length equals 12 residues. Here the CDR3 reads CSVRFSGNTIYF.

J is TRBJ2-1 and V is TRBV28. The V gene's germline CDR1 is MDHEN and CDR2 SYDVKM. CDR3 size: 15 residues. CDR3 sequence reads: CASSLFSDGNNEQFF.

The chain is built from TRBV30 and TRBJ2-1; TCRdb outputs TRBD1, but without DNA this stays unchecked. The CDR3 is 14 residues long. CDR1 is GTSNPN, CDR2 SVGIG, per germline (reference sequence). CDR3 sequence reads: CAWSEGVGVNEQFF.

This CDR3 is CSVEPPGETQYF. This chain links TRBV29-1 with TRBJ2-5; the D call from TCRdb, TRBD1, cannot be confirmed without DNA. CDR1 and CDR2 from the germline V gene are SQVTM and ANQGSEA. The CDR3 covers 12 residues.

The chain links TRBV6-5 to TRBJ2-5; without DNA, the TCRdb call of TRBD1 cannot be checked. CDR1 MNHEY and CDR2 SVGAGI come from the germline V gene. This CDR3 region has 18 residues. CDR3 amino acids: CASSYPGTGKVTKETQYF.

The chain uses TRBV27 and TRBJ1-1; as DNA is missing, the TRBD1 call by TCRdb cannot be tested. Germline V lookup: CDR1 MNHEY, CDR2 SMNVEV (reference sequence). CDR3 length: 17 amino acids. CDR3 residues: CASSFGTGGGVDTEAFF.

This rearrangement joins TRBV12-3 or TRBV12-4 to TRBJ2-5; TCRdb names TRBD1, which stays unverified in the absence of DNA. The CDR3 spans 16 residues. The CDR3 reads CASSLYPLGVGETQYF.

This sequence joins TRBV12-5 and TRBJ2-1; TCRdb designates TRBD1, a call that cannot be tested without DNA. The CDR3 is 16 amino acids. Germline V gene lookup returns CDR1 LGHNT and CDR2 FRNRAP. This CDR3 is CASGLARTGSYNEQFF.

The chain has TRBV25-1 and TRBJ1-4; TCRdb proposes TRBD1, but this gene call is untestable without DNA. Germline V CDR1 and CDR2: MGHDK, SYGVNS. The CDR3 has 18 amino acids. This chain's CDR3 is CASSGVGQTYATNEKLFF.

The rearrangement uses TRBV6-2 or TRBV6-3 and TRBJ2-7; the TRBD2 assignment by TCRdb is unverifiable without DNA. This CDR3 has 14 residues. Germline-derived CDR1 and CDR2 are MNHEY and SVGEGT. The CDR3 protein is CASSRDYLSYEQYF.

The chain links TRBV2 to TRBJ2-7; TCRdb calls TRBD1, which cannot be checked without DNA. The germline V gene encodes CDR1 SNHLY and CDR2 FYNNEI. The CDR3 totals 14 residues. The CDR3: CASSEAFRDTEQYF.

The chain recombines TRBV4-3 with TRBJ2-5; TCRdb's D gene call, TRBD2, goes unchecked for lack of DNA. Germline CDR1 LGHNA, CDR2 YSLEER. CDR3 size: 16 residues. CDR3 amino acids: CASRGRLAGLQETQYF.

J is TRBJ2-5 and V is TRBV12-2; with no DNA, the TCRdb D assignment of TRBD2 cannot be verified. TRBV12-2 constitutes a pseudogene. The CDR3 runs 19 residues. This chain's CDR3 is CESRLAREGPSGYQETQYF.